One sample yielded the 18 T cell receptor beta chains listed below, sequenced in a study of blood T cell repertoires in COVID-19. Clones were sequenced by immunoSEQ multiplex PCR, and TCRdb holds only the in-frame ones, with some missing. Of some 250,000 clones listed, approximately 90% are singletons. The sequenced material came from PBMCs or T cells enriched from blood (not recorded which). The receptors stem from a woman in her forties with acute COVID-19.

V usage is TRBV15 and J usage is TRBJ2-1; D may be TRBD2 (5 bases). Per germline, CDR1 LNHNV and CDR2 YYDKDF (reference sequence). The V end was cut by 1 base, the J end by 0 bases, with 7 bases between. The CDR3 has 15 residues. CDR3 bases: TGTGCCACCAGCAGAGGGGGAGCCTCCTACAATGAGCAGTTCTTC. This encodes CATSRGGASYNEQFF.

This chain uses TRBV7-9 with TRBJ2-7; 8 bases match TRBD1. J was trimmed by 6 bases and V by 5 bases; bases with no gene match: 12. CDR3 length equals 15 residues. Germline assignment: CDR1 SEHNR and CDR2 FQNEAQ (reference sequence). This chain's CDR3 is CASSQGWQGAREQYF. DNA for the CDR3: TGTGCCAGCAGCCAAGGATGGCAGGGGGCGCGCGAGCAGTACTTC. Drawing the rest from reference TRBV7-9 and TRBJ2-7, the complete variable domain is DTGVSQNPRHKITKRGQNVTFRCDPISEHNRLYWYRQTLGQGPEFLTYFQNEAQLEKSRLLSDRFSAERPKGSFSTLEIQRTEQGDSAMYLCASSQGWQGAREQYFGPGTRLTVT.

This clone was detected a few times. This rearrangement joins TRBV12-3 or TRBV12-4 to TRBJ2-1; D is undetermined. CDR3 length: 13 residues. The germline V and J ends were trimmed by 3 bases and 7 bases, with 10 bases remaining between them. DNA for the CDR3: TGTGCCAGCAGTTTTCGGGTTTGGAATGAGCAGTTCTTC. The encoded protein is CASSFRVWNEQFF.

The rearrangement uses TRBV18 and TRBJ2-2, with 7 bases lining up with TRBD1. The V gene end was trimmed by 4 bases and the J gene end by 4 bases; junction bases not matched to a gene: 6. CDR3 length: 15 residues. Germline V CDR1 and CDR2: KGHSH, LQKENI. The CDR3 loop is CASSQDRVPTGELFF. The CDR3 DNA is TGTGCCAGCTCACAAGACAGGGTACCCACCGGGGAGCTGTTTTTT.

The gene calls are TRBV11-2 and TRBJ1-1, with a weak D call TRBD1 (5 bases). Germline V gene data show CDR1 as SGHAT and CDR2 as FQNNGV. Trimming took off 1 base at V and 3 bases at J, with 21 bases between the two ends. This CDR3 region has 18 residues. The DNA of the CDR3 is TGTGCCAGCAGCTTAGGTAAAGGGGTACTGAGGTCGGACACTGAAGCTTTCTTT. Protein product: CASSLGKGVLRSDTEAFF. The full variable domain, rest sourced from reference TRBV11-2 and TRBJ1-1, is EAGVAQSPRYKIIEKRQSVAFWCNPISGHATLYWYQQILGQGPKLLIQFQNNGVVDDSQLPKDRFSAERLKGVDSTLKIQPAKLEDSAVYLCASSLGKGVLRSDTEAFFGQGTRLTVV.

The CDR3 sequence is CATNRLADPLEQFF. The CDR3 bases are TGCGCCACCAACCGACTAGCGGACCCTCTGGAGCAGTTCTTC. This chain uses TRBV10-1 with TRBJ2-1; TRBD2 aligns across 9 bases. The CDR3 consists of 14 residues. V lost 10 bases to trimming and J lost 10 bases; unmatched junction nucleotides: 14. Germline V gene sequence: CDR1 WNHNN, CDR2 SYGVQD (reference sequence).

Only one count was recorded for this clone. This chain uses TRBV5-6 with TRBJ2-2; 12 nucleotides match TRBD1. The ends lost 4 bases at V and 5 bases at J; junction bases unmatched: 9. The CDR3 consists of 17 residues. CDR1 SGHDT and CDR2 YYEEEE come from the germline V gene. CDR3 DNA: TGTGCCAGCAGCCCAACCGGGACAGGGGGCCGGACCGGGGAGCTGTTTTTT. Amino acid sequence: CASSPTGTGGRTGELFF.

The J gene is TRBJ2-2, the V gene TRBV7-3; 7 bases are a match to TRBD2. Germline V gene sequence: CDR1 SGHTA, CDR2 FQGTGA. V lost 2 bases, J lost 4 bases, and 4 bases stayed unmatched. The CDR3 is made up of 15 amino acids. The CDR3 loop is CASSLAGAATGELFF. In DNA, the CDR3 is TGTGCCAGCAGCTTAGCGGGAGCAGCCACCGGGGAGCTGTTTTTT.

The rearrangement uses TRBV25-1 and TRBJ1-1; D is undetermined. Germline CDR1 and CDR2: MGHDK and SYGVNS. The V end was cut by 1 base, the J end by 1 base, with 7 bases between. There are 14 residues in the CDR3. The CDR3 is CASSEWQENTEAFF. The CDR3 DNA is TGTGCCAGCAGTGAATGGCAGGAGAACACTGAAGCTTTCTTT.

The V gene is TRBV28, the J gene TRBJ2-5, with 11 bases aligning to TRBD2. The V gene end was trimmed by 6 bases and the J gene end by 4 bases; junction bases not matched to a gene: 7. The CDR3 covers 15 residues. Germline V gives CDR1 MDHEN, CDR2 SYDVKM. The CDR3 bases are TGTGCCAGCAGCGACTCCGGGACTAGCGGAGAGACCCAGTACTTC. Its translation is CASSDSGTSGETQYF.

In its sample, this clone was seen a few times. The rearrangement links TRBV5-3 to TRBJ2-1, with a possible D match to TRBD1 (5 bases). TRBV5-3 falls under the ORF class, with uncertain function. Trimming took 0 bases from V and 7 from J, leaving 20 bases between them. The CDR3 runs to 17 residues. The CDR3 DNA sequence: TGTGCCAGAAGCTTGGTGGGTCTCCGGTCTGGACAAAATGAGCAGTTCTTC. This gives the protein CARSLVGLRSGQNEQFF.

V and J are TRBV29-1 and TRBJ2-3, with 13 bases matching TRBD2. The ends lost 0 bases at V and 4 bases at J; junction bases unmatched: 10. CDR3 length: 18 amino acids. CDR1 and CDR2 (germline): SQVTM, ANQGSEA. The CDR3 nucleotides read TGCAGCGTTGAAGAAATACGCACTAGCGGGAGGGCCGCAGATACGCAGTATTTT. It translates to CSVEEIRTSGRAADTQYF.

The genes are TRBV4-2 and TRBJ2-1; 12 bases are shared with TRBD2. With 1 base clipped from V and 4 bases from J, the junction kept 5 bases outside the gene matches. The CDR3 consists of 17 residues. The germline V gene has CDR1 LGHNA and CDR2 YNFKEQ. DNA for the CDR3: TGTGCCAGCAGCCAAGTGGCTAGCGGGGGGGCTTACAATGAGCAGTTCTTC. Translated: CASSQVASGGAYNEQFF.

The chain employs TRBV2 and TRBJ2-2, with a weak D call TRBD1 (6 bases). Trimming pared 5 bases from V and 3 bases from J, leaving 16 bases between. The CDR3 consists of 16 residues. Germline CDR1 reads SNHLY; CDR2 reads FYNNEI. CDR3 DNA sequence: TGTGCCAGCAGTATAGCCGCCGGACAGTACACCGGGGAGCTGTTTTTT. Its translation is CASSIAAGQYTGELFF.

The chain's CDR3 is CASSEFVSGNTIYF. CDR3 DNA: TGTGCCAGCAGCGAGTTCGTCTCTGGAAACACCATATATTTT. This chain joins TRBV6-5 and TRBJ1-3; D remains ambiguous. Germline loops: CDR1 MNHEY, CDR2 SVGAGI. Deletions cut 6 bases from V and 0 bases from J, with 9 bases between. This CDR3 spans 14 amino acids.

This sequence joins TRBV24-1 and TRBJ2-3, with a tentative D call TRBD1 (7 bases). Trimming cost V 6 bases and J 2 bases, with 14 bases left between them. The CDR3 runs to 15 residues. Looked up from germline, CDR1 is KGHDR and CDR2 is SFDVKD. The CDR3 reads CATSPGGTLTDTQYF. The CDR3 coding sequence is TGTGCCACCAGTCCAGGGGGGACCCTCACAGATACGCAGTATTTT.

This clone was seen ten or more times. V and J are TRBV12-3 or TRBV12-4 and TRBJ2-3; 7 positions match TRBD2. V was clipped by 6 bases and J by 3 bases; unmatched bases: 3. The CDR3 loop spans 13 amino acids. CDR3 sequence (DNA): TGTGCCAGCAGGGGAGGGAGGACAGATACGCAGTATTTT. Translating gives CASRGGRTDTQYF.

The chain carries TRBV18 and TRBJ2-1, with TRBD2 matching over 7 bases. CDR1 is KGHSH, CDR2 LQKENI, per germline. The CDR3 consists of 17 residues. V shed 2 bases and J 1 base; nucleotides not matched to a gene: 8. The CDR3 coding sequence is TGTGCCAGCTCACCATATAAAGCGGGGCCTTCCTACAATGAGCAGTTCTTC. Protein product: CASSPYKAGPSYNEQFF.